This TCR beta chain was captured by sequencing in a study of blood T cell repertoires in COVID-19. The repertoire was sequenced with immunoSEQ multiplex PCR; TCRdb's copy has only in-frame clones and lacks some. Counted here are about 200,000 clones, around 75% occurring once; the ten biggest clones make up around 5%. This CDR3 is built from 14 residues. The trim removed 3 bases at V and 10 bases at J, leaving 9 bases unmatched. CDR1 is KGHSH and CDR2 is LQKENI in the germline V gene. The clonotype comes from a human donor in a cohort sampled during active COVID-19. This chain links TRBV18 with TRBJ1-1; TRBD1 agrees at 9 bases. The source material was peripheral blood. DNA of the CDR3: TGTGCCAGCTCACCGACACAGGGGGCGCTTGGAGCTTTCTTT. Amino acids: CASSPTQGALGAFF.